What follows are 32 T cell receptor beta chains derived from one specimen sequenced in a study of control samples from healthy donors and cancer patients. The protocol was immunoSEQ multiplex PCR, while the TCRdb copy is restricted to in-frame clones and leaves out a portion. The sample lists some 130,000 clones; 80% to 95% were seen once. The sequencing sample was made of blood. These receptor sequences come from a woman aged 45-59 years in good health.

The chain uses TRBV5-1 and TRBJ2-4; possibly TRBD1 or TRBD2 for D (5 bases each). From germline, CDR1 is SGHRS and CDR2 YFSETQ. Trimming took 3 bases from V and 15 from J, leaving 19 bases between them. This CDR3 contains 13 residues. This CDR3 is CASSSHRDGTRYF. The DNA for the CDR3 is TGCGCCAGCAGCTCTCACCGGGACGGAACGCGGTACTTC.

CDR3 in amino acids: CASSLRFDGGRANFGETQYF. For the CDR3, the DNA is TGTGCCAGCAGCTTACGTTTTGATGGCGGGAGGGCCAATTTTGGGGAGACCCAGTACTTC. The gene calls are TRBV7-6 and TRBJ2-5; 9 bases fit TRBD2. Germline trimming cut 2 bases from V and 5 bases from J; bases unmatched to any gene: 21. Germline V lookup: CDR1 SGHVS, CDR2 FNYEAQ. This CDR3 is 20 amino acids long.

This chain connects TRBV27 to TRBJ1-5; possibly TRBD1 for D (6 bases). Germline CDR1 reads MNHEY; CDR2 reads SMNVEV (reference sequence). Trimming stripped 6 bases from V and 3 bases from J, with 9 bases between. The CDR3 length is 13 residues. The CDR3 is CASRTGYNQPQHF. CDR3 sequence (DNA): TGTGCCAGCAGGACAGGTTACAATCAGCCCCAGCATTTT.

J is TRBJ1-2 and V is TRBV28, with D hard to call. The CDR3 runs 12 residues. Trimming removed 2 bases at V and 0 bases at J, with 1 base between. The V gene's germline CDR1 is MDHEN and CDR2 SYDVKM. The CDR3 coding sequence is TGTGCCAGCAGTTTAACTAACTATGGCTACACCTTC. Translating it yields CASSLTNYGYTF.

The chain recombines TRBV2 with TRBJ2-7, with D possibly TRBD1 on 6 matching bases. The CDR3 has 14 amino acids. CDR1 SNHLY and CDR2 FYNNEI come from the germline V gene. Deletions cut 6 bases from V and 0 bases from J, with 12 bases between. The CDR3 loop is CASSYRESSYEQYF. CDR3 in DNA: TGTGCCAGCAGCTACAGGGAAAGCTCCTACGAGCAGTACTTC.

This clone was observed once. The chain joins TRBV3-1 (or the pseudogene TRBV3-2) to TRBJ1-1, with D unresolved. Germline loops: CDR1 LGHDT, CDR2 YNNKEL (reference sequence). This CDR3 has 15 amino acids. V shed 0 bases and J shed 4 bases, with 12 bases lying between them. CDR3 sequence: CASSQDLRVSTEAFF. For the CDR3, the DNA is TGTGCCAGCAGCCAAGATCTTCGGGTAAGCACTGAAGCTTTCTTT.

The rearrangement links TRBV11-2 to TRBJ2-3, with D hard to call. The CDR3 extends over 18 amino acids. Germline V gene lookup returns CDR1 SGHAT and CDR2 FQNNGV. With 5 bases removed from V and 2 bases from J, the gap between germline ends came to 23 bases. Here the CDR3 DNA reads TGTGCCAGCAGCACATGGCCAGGAGACGGCGGATACACAGATACGCAGTATTTT. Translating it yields CASSTWPGDGGYTDTQYF. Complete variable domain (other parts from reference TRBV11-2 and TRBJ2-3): EAGVAQSPRYKIIEKRQSVAFWCNPISGHATLYWYQQILGQGPKLLIQFQNNGVVDDSQLPKDRFSAERLKGVDSTLKIQPAKLEDSAVYLCASSTWPGDGGYTDTQYFGPGTRLTVL.

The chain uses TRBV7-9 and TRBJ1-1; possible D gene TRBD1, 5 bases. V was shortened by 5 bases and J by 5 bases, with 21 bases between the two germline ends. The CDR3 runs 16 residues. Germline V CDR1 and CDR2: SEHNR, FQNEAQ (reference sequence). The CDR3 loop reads CASSPPGAGWGTEAFF. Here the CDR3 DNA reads TGTGCCAGCAGCCCCCCTGGGGCAGGGTGGGGTACTGAAGCTTTCTTT. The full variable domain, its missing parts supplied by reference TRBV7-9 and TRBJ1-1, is DTGVSQNPRHKITKRGQNVTFRCDPISEHNRLYWYRQTLGQGPEFLTYFQNEAQLEKSRLLSDRFSAERPKGSFSTLEIQRTEQGDSAMYLCASSPPGAGWGTEAFFGQGTRLTVV.

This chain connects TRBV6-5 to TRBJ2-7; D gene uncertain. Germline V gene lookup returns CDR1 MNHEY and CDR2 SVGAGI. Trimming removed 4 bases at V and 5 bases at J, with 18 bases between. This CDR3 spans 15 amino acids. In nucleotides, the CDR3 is TGTGCCAGCAGTTCCAAAGGAGAAGGGTCCCACGAGCAGTACTTC. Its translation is CASSSKGEGSHEQYF.

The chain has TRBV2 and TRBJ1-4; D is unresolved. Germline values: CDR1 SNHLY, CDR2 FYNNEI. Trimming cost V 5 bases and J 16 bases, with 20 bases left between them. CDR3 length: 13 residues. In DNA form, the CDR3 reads TGTGCCAGCAGTTTAGATCTTCCCCGGTATTGGTTTTTT. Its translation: CASSLDLPRYWFF.

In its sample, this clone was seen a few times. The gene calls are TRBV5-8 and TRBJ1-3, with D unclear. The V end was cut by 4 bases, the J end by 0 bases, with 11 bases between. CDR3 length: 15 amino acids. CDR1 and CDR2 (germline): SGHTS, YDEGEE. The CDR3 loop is CASSPTPHSGNTIYF. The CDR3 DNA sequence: TGTGCCAGCAGCCCGACACCTCACTCTGGAAACACCATATATTTT.

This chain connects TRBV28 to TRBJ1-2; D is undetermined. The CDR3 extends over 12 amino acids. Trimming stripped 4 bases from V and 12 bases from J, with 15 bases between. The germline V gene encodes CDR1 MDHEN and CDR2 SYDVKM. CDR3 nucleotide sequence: TGTGCCAGCAGTTCCGGGTCCTCTATCCACACCTTC. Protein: CASSSGSSIHTF.

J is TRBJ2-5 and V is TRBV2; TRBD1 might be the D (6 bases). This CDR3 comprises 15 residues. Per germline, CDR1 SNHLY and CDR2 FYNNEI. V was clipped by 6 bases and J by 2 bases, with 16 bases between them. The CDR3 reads CASSVDSTRQETQYF. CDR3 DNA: TGTGCCAGCAGCGTGGACAGCACCAGGCAAGAGACCCAGTACTTC.

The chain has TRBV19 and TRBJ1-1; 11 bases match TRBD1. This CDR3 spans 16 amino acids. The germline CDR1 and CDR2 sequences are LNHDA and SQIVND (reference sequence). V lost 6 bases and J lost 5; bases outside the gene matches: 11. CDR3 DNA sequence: TGTGCCAGTAGAGCTACACCGGGACAGGGGGATACTGAAGCTTTCTTT. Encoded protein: CASRATPGQGDTEAFF.

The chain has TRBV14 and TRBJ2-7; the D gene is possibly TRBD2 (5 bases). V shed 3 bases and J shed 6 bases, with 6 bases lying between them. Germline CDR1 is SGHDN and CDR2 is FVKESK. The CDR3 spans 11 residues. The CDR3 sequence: CASSQGAEQYF. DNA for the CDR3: TGTGCCAGCAGCCAGGGAGCCGAGCAGTACTTC.

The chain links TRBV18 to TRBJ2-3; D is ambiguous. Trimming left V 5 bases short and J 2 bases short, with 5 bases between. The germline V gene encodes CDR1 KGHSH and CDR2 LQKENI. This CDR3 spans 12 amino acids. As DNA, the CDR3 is TGTGCCAGCTCATACTACACAGATACGCAGTATTTT. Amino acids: CASSYYTDTQYF.

The CDR3 protein is CATSAVTGDYNEQFF. CDR3 bases: TGTGCCACCAGTGCCGTAACGGGAGACTACAATGAGCAGTTCTTC. The rearrangement joins TRBV24-1 to TRBJ2-1, with D possibly matching TRBD2 (6 bases). The V and J ends lost 5 bases and 3 bases respectively, with 13 bases between them. Germline V gene sequence: CDR1 KGHDR, CDR2 SFDVKD. The CDR3 is 15 residues long.

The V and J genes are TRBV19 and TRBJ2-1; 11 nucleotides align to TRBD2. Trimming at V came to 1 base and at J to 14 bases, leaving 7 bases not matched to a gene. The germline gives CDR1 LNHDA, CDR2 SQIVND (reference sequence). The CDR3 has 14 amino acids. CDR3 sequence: CASSIAASGRIEFF. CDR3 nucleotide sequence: TGTGCCAGTAGTATAGCGGCTAGCGGGAGGATCGAGTTCTTC.

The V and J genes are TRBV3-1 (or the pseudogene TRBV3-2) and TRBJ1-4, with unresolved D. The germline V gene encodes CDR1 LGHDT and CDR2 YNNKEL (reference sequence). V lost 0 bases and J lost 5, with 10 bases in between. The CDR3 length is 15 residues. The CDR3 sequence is CASSQDVGSNEKLFF. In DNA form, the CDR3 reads TGTGCCAGCAGCCAAGACGTGGGGTCGAATGAAAAACTGTTTTTT.

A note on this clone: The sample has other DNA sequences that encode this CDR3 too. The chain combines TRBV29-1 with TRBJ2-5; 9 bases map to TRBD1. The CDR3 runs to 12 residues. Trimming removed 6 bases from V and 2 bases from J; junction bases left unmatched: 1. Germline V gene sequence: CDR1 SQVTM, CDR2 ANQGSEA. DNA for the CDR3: TGCAGCGTAGGACAGGGGCAAGAGACCCAGTACTTC. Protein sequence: CSVGQGQETQYF.

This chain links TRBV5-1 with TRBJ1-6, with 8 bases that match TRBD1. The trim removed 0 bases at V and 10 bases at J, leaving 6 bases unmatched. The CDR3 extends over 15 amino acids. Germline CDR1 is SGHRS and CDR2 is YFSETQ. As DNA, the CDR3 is TGCGCCAGCAGCTTGGCGGGACAGGCCCGGTCACCCCTCCACTTT. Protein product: CASSLAGQARSPLHF. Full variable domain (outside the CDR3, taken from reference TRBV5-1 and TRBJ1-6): KAGVTQTPRYLIKTRGQQVTLSCSPISGHRSVSWYQQTPGQGLQFLFEYFSETQRNKGNFPGRFSGRQFSNSRSEMNVSTLELGDSALYLCASSLAGQARSPLHFGNGTRLTVT.

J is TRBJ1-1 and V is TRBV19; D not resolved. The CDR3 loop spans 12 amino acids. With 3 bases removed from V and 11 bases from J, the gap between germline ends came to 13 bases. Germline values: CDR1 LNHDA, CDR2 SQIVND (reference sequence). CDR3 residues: CASSMASSQAFF. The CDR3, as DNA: TGTGCCAGTAGTATGGCGTCATCGCAGGCTTTCTTT.

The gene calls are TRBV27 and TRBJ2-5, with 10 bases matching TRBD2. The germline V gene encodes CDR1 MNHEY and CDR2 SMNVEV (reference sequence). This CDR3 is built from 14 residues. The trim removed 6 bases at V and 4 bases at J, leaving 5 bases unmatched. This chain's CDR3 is CASRQAGGPETQYF. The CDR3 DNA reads TGTGCCAGCAGGCAAGCGGGAGGGCCAGAGACCCAGTACTTC.

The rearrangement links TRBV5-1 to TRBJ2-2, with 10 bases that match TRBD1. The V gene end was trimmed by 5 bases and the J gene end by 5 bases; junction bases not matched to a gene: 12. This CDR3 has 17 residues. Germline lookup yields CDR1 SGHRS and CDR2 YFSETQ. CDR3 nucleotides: TGCGCCAGCAGGCCCATTCCGGACAGGGGGAGGACCGGGGAGCTGTTTTTT. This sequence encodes CASRPIPDRGRTGELFF. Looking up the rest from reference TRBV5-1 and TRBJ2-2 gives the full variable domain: KAGVTQTPRYLIKTRGQQVTLSCSPISGHRSVSWYQQTPGQGLQFLFEYFSETQRNKGNFPGRFSGRQFSNSRSEMNVSTLELGDSALYLCASRPIPDRGRTGELFFGEGSRLTVL.

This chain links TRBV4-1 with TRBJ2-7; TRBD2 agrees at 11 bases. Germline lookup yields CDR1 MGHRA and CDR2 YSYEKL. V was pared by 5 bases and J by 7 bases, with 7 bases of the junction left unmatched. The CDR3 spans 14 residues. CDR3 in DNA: TGCGCCAGCAGCAATAGCGGGAGGGCTGGTGAGCAGTACTTC. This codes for CASSNSGRAGEQYF.

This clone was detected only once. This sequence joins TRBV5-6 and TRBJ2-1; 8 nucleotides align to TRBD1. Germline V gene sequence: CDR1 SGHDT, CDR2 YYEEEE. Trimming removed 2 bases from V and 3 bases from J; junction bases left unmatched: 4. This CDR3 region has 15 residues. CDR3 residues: CASSFTGTGYNEQFF. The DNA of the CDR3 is TGTGCCAGCAGCTTCACCGGGACAGGCTACAATGAGCAGTTCTTC.

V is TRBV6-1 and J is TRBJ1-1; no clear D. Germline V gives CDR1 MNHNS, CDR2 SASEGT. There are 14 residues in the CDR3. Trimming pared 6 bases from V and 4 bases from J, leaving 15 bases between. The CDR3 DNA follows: TGTGCCAGCAGCCCCGGGCGGCCCCGCACTGAAGCTTTCTTT. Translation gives CASSPGRPRTEAFF.

For the CDR3, the DNA is TGTGCCAGTAACCGCGGGAGGGACCCGAGGGGCACAGATACGCAGTATTTT. Translated, it gives CASNRGRDPRGTDTQYF. J is TRBJ2-3 and V is TRBV2; 9 bases map to TRBD2. Germline-derived CDR1 and CDR2 are SNHLY and FYNNEI. V was pared by 9 bases and J by 1 base, with 14 bases of the junction left unmatched. CDR3 length equals 17 residues.

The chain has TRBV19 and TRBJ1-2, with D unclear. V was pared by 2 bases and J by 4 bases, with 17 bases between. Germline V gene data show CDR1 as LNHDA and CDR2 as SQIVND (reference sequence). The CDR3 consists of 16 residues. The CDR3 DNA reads TGTGCCAGTAGTATAACCCCCGCGGTGACAAGCTATGGCTACACCTTC. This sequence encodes CASSITPAVTSYGYTF.

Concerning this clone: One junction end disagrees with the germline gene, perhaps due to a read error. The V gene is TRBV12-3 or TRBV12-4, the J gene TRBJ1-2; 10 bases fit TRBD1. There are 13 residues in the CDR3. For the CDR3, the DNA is TGTGCCAGCAGCACGGACAGGGGGTATGGCCACACCTTC. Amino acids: CASSTDRGYGHTF.

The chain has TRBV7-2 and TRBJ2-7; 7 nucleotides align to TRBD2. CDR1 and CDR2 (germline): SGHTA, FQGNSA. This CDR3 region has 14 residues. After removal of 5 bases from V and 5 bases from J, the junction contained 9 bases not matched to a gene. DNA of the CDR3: TGTGCCAGCAGCCTGGGGGGGGAACGAGACGAGCAGTACTTC. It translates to CASSLGGERDEQYF.

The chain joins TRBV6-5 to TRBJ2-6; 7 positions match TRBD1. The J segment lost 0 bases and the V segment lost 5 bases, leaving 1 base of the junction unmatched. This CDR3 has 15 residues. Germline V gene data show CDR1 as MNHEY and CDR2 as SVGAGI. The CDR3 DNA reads TGTGCCAGCAGTCGGGACAGCTCTGGGGCCAACGTCCTGACTTTC. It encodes CASSRDSSGANVLTF.